A single sample gave rise to the 3 T cell receptor beta chains below, sequenced in a study of T-cell memory formation after mild COVID-19. TCRdb reanalysed the 5' RACE reads using MiXCR and keeps one entry per CDR3 protein. The sample carries 380,000 or so distinct CDR3 sequences, roughly an eighth recorded once. The sequencing sample was made of PBMCs or a T cell subset sorted from them (not recorded which). The receptors stem from a man younger than 30 who had mild COVID-19 (a few samples of this study predate the infection). Cell type and time point are not known.

This clonotype showed up just a few times. The chain has TRBV7-6 and TRBJ2-3; weak D call: TRBD2 (5 bases). This CDR3 spans 14 amino acids. Germline V gene sequence: CDR1 SGHVS, CDR2 FNYEAQ. Trimming took 4 bases from V and 0 from J, leaving 8 bases between them. The CDR3 loop reads CASSSGKSTDTQYF. DNA of the CDR3: TGTGCCAGCAGCTCCGGGAAGAGCACAGATACGCAGTATTTT.

This clonotype was found many times. This rearrangement joins TRBV29-1 to TRBJ2-1; TRBD1 matches 10 bases. V dropped 4 bases and J dropped 3; count of bases not matched to a gene: 0. CDR3 length: 13 amino acids. Germline lookup yields CDR1 SQVTM and CDR2 ANQGSEA. Here the CDR3 reads CSVGTGGYNEQFF. The CDR3 DNA reads TGCAGCGTTGGGACAGGGGGCTACAATGAGCAGTTCTTC.

On this clonotype itself: At one end the junction does not follow the germline gene, possibly because of a read error. V gene TRBV7-2 combines with J gene TRBJ2-7; D possibly corresponds to TRBD2 (5 bases). This CDR3 has 13 residues. Germline CDR1 is SGHTA and CDR2 is FQGNSA. The CDR3 region is CASSLVGVYEQYF. The CDR3 DNA is TGTGCCAGCAGTTTAGTCGGGGTCTACGAGCAGTACTTC.